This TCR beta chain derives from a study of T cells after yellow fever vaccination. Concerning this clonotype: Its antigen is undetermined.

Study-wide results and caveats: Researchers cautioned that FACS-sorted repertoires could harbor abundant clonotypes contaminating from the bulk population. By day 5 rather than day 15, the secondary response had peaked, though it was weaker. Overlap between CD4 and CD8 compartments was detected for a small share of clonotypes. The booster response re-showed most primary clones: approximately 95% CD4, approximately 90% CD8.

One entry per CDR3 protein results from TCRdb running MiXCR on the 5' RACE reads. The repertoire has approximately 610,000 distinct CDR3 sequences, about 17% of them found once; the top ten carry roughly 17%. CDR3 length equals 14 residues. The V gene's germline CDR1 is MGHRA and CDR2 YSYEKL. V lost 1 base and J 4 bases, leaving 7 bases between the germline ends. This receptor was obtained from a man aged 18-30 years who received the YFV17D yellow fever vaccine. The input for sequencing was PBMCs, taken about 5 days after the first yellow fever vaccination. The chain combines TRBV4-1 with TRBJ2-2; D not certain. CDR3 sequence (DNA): TGCGCCAGCAGCCAAGGGCTCCTCACCGGGGAGCTGTTTTTT. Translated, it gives CASSQGLLTGELFF.